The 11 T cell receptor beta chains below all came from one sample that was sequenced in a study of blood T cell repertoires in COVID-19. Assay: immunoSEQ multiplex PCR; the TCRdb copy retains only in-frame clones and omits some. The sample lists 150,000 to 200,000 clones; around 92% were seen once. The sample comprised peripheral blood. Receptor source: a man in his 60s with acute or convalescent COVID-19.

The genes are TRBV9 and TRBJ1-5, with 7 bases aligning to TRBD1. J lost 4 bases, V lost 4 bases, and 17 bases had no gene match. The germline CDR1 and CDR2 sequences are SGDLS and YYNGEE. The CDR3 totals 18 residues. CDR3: CASSSQTGNRRANQPQHF. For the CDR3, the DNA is TGTGCCAGCAGCTCTCAGACAGGGAACAGGCGGGCAAATCAGCCCCAGCATTTT.

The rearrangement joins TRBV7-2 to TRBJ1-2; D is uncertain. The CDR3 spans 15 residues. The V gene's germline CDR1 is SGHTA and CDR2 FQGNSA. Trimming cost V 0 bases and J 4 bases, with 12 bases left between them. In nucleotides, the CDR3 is TGTGCCAGCAGCTTAGCTTACACACCGATCTATGGCTACACCTTC. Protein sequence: CASSLAYTPIYGYTF.

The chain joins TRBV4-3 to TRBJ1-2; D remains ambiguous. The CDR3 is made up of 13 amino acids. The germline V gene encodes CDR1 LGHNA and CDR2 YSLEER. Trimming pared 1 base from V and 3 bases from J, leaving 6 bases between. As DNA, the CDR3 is TGCGCCAGCAGCCAAGGGCAAGACTATGGCTACACCTTC. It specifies CASSQGQDYGYTF.

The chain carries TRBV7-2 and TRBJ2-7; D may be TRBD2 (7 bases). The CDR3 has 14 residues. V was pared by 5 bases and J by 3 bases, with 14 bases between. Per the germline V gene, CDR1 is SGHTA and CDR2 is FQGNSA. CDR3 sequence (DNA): TGTGCCAGCAGCCCCGGGGGGCGGGGCTACGAGCAGTACTTC. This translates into CASSPGGRGYEQYF.

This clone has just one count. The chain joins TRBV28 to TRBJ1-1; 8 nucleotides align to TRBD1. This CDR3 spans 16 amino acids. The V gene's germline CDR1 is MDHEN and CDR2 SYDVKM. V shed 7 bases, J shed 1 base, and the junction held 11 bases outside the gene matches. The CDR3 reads CASIPPLGTGNTEAFF. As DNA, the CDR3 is TGTGCCAGCATCCCTCCCCTAGGGACAGGGAACACTGAAGCTTTCTTT. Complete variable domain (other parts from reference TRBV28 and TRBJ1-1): DVKVTQSSRYLVKRTGEKVFLECVQDMDHENMFWYRQDPGLGLRLIYFSYDVKMKEKGDIPEGYSVSREKKERFSLILESASTNQTSMYLCASIPPLGTGNTEAFFGQGTRLTVV.

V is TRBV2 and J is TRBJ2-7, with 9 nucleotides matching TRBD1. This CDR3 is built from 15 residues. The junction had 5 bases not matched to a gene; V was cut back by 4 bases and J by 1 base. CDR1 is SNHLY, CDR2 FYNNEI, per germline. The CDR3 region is CASSVGQGSSYEQYF. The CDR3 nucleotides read TGTGCCAGCAGTGTAGGACAGGGGTCGTCCTACGAGCAGTACTTC.

CDR3: CAISAPTGGNNEQFF. The CDR3 nucleotides are TGTGCCATCAGTGCCCCGACAGGGGGCAACAATGAGCAGTTCTTC. V gene TRBV10-3 combines with J gene TRBJ2-1; 10 bases are a match to TRBD1. This CDR3 spans 15 amino acids. V gave up 4 bases and J gave up 5 bases; unmatched junction bases: 5. CDR1 and CDR2 from the germline V gene are ENHRY and SYGVKD.

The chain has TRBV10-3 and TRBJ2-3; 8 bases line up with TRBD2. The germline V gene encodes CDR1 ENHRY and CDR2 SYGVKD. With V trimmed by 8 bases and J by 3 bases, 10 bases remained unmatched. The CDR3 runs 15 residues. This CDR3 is CAIRAGLEGTDTQYF. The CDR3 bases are TGTGCCATCCGCGCGGGACTAGAGGGGACAGATACGCAGTATTTT.

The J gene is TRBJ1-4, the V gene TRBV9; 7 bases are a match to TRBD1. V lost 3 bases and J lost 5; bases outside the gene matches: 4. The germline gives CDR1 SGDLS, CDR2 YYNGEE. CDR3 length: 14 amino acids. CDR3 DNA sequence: TGTGCCAGCAGCGCCGGGACAGCAAATGAAAAACTGTTTTTT. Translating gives CASSAGTANEKLFF.

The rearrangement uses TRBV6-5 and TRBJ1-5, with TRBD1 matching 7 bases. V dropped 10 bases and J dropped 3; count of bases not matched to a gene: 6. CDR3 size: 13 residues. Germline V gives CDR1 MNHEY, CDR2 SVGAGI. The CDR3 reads CATAGQANQPQHF. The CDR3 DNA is TGTGCCACCGCCGGACAGGCCAATCAGCCCCAGCATTTT.

The CDR3: CASSLVGQGAYGYTF. CDR3 sequence (DNA): TGTGCCAGCAGCTTAGTGGGACAGGGGGCCTATGGCTACACCTTC. V and J are TRBV7-2 and TRBJ1-2; the match to TRBD1 covers 12 bases. V lost 1 base to trimming and J lost 4 bases; unmatched junction nucleotides: 1. Germline CDR1 and CDR2: SGHTA and FQGNSA. There are 15 residues in the CDR3.